This TCR beta chain was profiled in a study of cytomegalovirus exposure and HLA in healthy donors. Study-level findings and limits: It has been reported that TCR beta sequences accurately predicted the HLA-A and HLA-B alleles of most subjects. Immune exposure information available was restricted to CMV serostatus.

A note on this clone: Its matching antigen is unknown.

The CDR3 runs to 19 residues. The germline V gene encodes CDR1 SGHRS and CDR2 YFSETQ. The V and J ends lost 0 bases and 4 bases, in that order; junction bases with no gene match: 12. This PCR relied on a set of 60 Vbeta primers and 13 Jbeta primers. TCRdb's table, derived via immunoSEQ multiplex PCR, lists solely in-frame clones and lacks some. The repertoire holds some 140,000 clones, with about 68% as singletons. What was sequenced was PBMCs. The chain employs TRBV5-1 and TRBJ2-2, with 10 bases aligning to TRBD2. The source of this sequence is a human donor in good health. The CDR3 sequence is CASSLGRTSGHDVTGELFF. CDR3 coding DNA: TGCGCCAGCAGCTTGGGTCGGACTAGCGGCCATGATGTCACCGGGGAGCTGTTTTTT.